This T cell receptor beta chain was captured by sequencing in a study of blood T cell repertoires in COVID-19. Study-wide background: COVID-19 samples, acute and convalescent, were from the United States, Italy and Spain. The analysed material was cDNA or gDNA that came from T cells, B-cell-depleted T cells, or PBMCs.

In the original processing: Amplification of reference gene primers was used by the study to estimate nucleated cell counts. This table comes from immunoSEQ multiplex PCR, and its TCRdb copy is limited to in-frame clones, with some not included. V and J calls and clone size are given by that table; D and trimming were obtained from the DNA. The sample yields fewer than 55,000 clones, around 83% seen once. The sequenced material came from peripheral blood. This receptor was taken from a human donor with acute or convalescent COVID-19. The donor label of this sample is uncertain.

The CDR3 DNA reads TGTGCCAGCAGTCGGACAGACTATAATTCACCCCTCCACTTT. This encodes CASSRTDYNSPLHF. The rearrangement joins TRBV6-5 to TRBJ1-6; the D gene is possibly TRBD1 (6 bases). Germline values: CDR1 MNHEY, CDR2 SVGAGI. V was clipped by 5 bases and J by 3 bases, with 8 bases between them. CDR3 length: 14 amino acids.